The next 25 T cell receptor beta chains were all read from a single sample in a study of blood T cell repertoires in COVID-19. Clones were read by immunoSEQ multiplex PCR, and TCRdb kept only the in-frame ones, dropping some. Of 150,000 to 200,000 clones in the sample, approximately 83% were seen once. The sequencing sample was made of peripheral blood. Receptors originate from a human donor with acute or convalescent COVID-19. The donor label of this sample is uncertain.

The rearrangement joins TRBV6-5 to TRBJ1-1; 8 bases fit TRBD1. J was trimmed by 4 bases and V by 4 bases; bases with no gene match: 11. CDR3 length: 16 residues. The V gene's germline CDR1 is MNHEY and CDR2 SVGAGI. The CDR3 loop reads CASSSRQGYPGTEAFF. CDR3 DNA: TGTGCCAGCAGTTCCAGACAGGGGTACCCTGGCACTGAAGCTTTCTTT.

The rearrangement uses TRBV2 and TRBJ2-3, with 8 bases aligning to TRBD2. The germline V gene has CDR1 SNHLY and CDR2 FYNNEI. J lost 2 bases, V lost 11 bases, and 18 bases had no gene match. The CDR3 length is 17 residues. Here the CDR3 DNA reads TGTGCCGACCGACGGCGGGGGGCGGGGGCCTTCACAGATACGCAGTATTTT. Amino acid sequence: CADRRRGAGAFTDTQYF.

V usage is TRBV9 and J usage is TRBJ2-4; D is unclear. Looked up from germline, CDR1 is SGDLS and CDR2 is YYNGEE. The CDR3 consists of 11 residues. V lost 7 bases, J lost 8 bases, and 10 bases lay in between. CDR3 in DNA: TGTGCCAGCGATGAGTCGTACATTCAGTACTTC. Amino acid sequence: CASDESYIQYF. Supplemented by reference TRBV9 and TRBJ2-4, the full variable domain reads DSGVTQTPKHLITATGQRVTLRCSPRSGDLSVYWYQQSLDQGLQFLIQYYNGEERAKGNILERFSAQQFPDLHSELNLSSLELGDSALYFCASDESYIQYFGAGTRLSVL.

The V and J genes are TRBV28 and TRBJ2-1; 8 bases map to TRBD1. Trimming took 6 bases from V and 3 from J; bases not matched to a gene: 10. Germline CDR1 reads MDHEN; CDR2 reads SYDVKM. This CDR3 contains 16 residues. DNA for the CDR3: TGTGCCAGCAGCTTCCTTCCCGGGACAGGCTACAATGAGCAGTTCTTC. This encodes CASSFLPGTGYNEQFF.

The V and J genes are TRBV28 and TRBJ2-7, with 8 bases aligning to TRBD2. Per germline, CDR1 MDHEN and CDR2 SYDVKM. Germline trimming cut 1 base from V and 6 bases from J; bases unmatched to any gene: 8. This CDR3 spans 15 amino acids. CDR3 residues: CASSLYPAGEAEQYF. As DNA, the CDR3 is TGTGCCAGCAGTTTATATCCAGCGGGAGAAGCCGAGCAGTACTTC.

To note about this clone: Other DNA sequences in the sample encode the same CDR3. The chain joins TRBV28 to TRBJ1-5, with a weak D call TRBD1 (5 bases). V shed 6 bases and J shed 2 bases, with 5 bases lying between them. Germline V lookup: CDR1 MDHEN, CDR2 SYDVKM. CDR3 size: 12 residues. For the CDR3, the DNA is TGTGCCAGCAGGACAGGCAATCAGCCCCAGCATTTT. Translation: CASRTGNQPQHF.

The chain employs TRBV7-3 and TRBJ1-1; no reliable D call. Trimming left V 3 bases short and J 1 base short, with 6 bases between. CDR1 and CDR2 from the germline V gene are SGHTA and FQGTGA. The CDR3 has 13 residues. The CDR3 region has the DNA TGTGCCAGCAGCTTTAGTAGGAACACTGAAGCTTTCTTT. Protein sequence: CASSFSRNTEAFF.

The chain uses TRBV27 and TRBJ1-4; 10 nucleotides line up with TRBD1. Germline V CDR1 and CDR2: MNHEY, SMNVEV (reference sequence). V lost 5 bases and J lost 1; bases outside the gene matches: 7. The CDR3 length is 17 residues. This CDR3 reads CASSRGQGVETNEKLFF. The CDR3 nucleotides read TGTGCCAGCAGTAGAGGACAGGGGGTAGAAACTAATGAAAAACTGTTTTTT.

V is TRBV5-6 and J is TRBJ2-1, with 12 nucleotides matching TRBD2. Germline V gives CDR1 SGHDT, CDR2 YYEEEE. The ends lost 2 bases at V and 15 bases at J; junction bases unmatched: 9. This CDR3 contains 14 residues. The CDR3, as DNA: TGTGCCAGCAGCTTTACGACTAGCGGGGGCCAAAGGTTCTTC. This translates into CASSFTTSGGQRFF.

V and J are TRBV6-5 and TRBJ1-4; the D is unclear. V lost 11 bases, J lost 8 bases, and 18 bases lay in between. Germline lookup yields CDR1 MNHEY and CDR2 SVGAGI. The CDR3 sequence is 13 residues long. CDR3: CASNRGNTEKLFF. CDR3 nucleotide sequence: TGTGCCTCCAACCGCGGCAACACCGAAAAACTGTTTTTT.

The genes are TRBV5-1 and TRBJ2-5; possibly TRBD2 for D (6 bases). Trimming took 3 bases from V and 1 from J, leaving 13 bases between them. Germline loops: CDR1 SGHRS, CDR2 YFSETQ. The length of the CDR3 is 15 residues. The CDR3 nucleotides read TGCGCCAGCAGCTCCACTGGGGGGACCCAAGAGACCCAGTACTTC. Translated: CASSSTGGTQETQYF. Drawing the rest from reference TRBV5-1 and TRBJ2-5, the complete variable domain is KAGVTQTPRYLIKTRGQQVTLSCSPISGHRSVSWYQQTPGQGLQFLFEYFSETQRNKGNFPGRFSGRQFSNSRSEMNVSTLELGDSALYLCASSSTGGTQETQYFGPGTRLLVL.

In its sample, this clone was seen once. The CDR3 bases are TGTGCCAGCTCACGAGGACAGACCACAGATACGCAGTATTTT. It specifies CASSRGQTTDTQYF. V gene TRBV18 combines with J gene TRBJ2-3; maybe TRBD1 (6 bases). The V end was cut by 4 bases, the J end by 2 bases, with 10 bases between. CDR3 length: 14 residues. Germline-derived CDR1 and CDR2 are KGHSH and LQKENI.

CDR3 sequence reads: CASSEGGQGFYGYTF. The CDR3 bases are TGTGCCAGCAGTGAAGGGGGACAGGGTTTCTATGGCTACACCTTC. The chain combines TRBV25-1 with TRBJ1-2; 9 bases agree with TRBD1. Germline CDR1 MGHDK, CDR2 SYGVNS. This CDR3 contains 15 residues. V was pared by 2 bases and J by 4 bases, with 5 bases of the junction left unmatched.

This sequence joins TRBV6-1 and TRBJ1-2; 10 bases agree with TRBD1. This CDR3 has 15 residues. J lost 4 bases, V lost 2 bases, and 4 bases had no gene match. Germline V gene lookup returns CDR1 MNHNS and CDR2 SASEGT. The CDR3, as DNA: TGTGCCAGCAGTGAATTAGGACAGGGGGGCTATGGCTACACCTTC. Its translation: CASSELGQGGYGYTF.

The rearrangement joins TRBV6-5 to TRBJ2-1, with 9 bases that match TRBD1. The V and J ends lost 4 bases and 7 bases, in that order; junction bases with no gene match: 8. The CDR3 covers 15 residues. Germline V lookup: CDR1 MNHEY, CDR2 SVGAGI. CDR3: CASSSTGTGRNEQFF. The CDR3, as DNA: TGTGCCAGCAGTTCTACCGGGACAGGGAGGAATGAGCAGTTCTTC.

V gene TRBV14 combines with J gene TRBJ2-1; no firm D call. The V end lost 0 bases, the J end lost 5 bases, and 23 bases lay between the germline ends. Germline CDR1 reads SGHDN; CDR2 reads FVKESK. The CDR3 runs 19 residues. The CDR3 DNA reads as TGTGCCAGCAGCCAAGAATTAAAAAGACTCCCCTCAAAAGACAATGAGCAGTTCTTC. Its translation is CASSQELKRLPSKDNEQFF.

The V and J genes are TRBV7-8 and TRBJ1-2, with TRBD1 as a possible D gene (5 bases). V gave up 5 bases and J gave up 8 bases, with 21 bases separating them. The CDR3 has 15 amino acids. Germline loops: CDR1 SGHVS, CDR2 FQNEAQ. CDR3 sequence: CASSDTGESVGGYTF. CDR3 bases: TGTGCCAGCAGCGACACAGGCGAGTCGGTGGGAGGCTACACCTTC.

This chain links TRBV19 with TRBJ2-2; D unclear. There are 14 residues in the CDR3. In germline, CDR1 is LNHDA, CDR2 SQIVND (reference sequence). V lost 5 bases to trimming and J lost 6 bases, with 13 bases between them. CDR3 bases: TGTGCCAGTAGTCCATCAGGCTTCTCCGGGGAGCTGTTTTTT. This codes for CASSPSGFSGELFF.

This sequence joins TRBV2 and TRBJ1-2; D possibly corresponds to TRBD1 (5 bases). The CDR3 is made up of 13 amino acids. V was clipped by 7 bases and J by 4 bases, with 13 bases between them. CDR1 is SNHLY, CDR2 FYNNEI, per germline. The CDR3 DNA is TGTGCCAGCATTTCGACAGCCCTCTATGGCTACACCTTC. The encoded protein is CASISTALYGYTF.

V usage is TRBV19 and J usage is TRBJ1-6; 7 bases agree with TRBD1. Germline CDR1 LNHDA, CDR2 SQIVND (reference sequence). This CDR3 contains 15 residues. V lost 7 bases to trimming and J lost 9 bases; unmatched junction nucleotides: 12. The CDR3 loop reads CASTSETGNGSPLHF. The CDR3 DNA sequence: TGTGCCAGTACCTCGGAGACAGGGAATGGTTCACCCCTCCACTTT.

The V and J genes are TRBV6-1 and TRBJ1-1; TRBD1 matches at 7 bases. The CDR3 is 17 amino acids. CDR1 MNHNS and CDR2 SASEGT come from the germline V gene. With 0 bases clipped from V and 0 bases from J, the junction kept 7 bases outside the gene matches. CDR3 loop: CASSEAGWGTVNTEAFF. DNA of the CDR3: TGTGCCAGCAGTGAAGCAGGTTGGGGGACAGTGAACACTGAAGCTTTCTTT.

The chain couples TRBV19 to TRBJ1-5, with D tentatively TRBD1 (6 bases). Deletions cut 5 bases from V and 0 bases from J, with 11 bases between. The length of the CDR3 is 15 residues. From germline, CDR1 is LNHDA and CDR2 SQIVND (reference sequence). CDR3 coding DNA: TGTGCCAGTAGTTGGACAGTCAATAGCAATCAGCCCCAGCATTTT. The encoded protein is CASSWTVNSNQPQHF.

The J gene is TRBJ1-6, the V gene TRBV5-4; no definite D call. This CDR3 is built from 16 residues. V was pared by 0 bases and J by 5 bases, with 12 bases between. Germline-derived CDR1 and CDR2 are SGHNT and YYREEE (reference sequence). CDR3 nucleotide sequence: TGTGCCAGCAGCTTGGGACATCTCACAGATAATTCACCCCTCCACTTT. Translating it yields CASSLGHLTDNSPLHF.

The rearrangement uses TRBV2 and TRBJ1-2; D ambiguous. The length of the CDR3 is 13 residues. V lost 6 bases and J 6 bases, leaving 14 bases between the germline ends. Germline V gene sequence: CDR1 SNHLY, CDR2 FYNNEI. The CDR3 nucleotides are TGTGCCAGCAGCGTACGCACAGCAGATGGCTACACCTTC. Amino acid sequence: CASSVRTADGYTF.

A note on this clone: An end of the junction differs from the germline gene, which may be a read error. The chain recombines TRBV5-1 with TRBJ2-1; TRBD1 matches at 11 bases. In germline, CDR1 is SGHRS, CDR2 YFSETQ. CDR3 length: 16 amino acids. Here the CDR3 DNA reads TGCGCCAGCAGTTTGGGGACAGGGGGGTCGCCCAATGAGCAGTTCTTC. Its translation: CASSLGTGGSPNEQFF. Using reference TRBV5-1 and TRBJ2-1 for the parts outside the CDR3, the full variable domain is KAGVTQTPRYLIKTRGQQVTLSCSPISGHRSVSWYQQTPGQGLQFLFEYFSETQRNKGNFPGRFSGRQFSNSRSEMNVSTLELGDSALYLCASSLGTGGSPNEQFFGPGTRLTVL.